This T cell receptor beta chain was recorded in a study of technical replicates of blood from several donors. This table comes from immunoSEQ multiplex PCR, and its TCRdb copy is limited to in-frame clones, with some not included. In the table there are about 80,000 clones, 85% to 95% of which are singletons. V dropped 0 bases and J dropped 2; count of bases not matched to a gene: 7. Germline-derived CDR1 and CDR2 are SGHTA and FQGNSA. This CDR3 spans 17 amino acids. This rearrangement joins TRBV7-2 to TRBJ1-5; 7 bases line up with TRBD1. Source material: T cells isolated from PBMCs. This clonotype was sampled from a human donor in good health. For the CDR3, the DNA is TGTGCCAGCAGCTTAGCACTAACAGGGGTGGGCAATCAGCCCCAGCATTTT. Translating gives CASSLALTGVGNQPQHF.